This T cell receptor beta chain derives from a study of breast tumors, draining lymph nodes, adjacent tissues. Findings and limits, study-wide: Tumor and nontumor repertoires were significantly more similar in luminal-like than in basal-like breast cancer. That most tumor T cells come from lymph nodes remained unproven.

In TCRdb, the multiplex PCR reads were re-called with MiXCR into one record per CDR3 protein. The sample carries over 10,000 distinct CDR3 sequences, around three fifths recorded once. This clonotype was observed at least ten times. Its antigen is not known. V lost 0 bases and J lost 7, with 13 bases in between. The CDR3 is 16 amino acids. The germline CDR1 and CDR2 sequences are MGHRA and YSYEKL. The receptor's source is a female donor with breast cancer. Some clones in this sample may be carry-over from other donors' samples. This chain uses TRBV4-1 with TRBJ1-6, with a possible D match to TRBD1 (5 bases). Sample: tumor-adjacent breast tissue. The CDR3 loop is CASSQDGTGPNSPLHF. CDR3 DNA: TGCGCCAGCAGCCAAGATGGTACAGGACCCAATTCACCCCTCCACTTT.